The T cell receptor beta chain under discussion was sequenced for a study of graft-versus-host responses after intestinal transplantation. Turning to the study itself: Transplantation in recipients was multivisceral, liver-intestinal, or isolated intestinal. Anti-thymocyte globulin induction was given to all recipients, followed by tacrolimus and steroids for 3 to 4 years. Findings and caveats of the study: Early post-transplant HvG declines were associated with peak circulating GvH clone levels. The authors found GvH clones in recipient marrow, some appearing first in ileum or blood.

The CDR3 spans 15 residues. The ends were cut back, 0 bases at V and 10 bases at J, with 15 bases in the middle. Germline V gene sequence: CDR1 LNHNV, CDR2 YYDKDF (reference sequence). Clones were read by immunoSEQ multiplex PCR, and TCRdb kept only the in-frame ones, dropping some. This sample has 43,000 or so clones, with less than 95% found just once. This clone occurred once. Its antigen remains unknown. The TCR originated in a human patient who received an intestinal transplant, so some T cells may come from the graft donor. The rearrangement joins TRBV15 to TRBJ1-4; D gene ambiguous. This sample comprised PBMCs, obtained more than 310 days after intestinal transplant. The CDR3 sequence is CATSREAVLTSKLFF. The CDR3 DNA follows: TGTGCCACCAGCAGAGAAGCCGTGTTAACCTCAAAACTGTTTTTT.